These 28 T cell receptor beta chains came from one sample sequenced in a study of T cell repertoires in cytomegalovirus infection. No cognate antigen is known for these TCRs. MiXCR, applied by TCRdb to the reads, yields one record per CDR3 protein. Here the sample spans some 800,000 distinct CDR3 sequences, 32% being singletons. The input for sequencing was cultured CD8+ T cells from PBMCs, taken from culture after CMV antigen stimulation. The receptors here all came from a human donor in good health (CMV status not recorded). Some clones in this sample may be carry-over from other donors' samples.

The chain employs TRBV19 and TRBJ1-1; D unclear. Germline V gene data show CDR1 as LNHDA and CDR2 as SQIVND (reference sequence). Trimming took off 2 bases at V and 1 base at J, with 11 bases between the two ends. The CDR3 length is 15 residues. This CDR3 is CASSITGVTNTEAFF. Here the CDR3 DNA reads TGTGCCAGTAGTATAACCGGGGTTACGAACACTGAAGCTTTCTTT.

The chain employs TRBV27 and TRBJ2-7; a weak D match, TRBD1 (7 bases). The CDR3 is made up of 15 amino acids. Germline CDR1 reads MNHEY; CDR2 reads SMNVEV (reference sequence). V shed 6 bases and J shed 3 bases, with 18 bases lying between them. The CDR3 spells CASSHLSRGVYEQYV. CDR3 DNA: TGTGCCAGCAGCCACCTCAGCAGGGGGGTCTACGAGCAGTACGTC.

Only a few counts were recorded for this clonotype. V and J are TRBV12-3 or TRBV12-4 and TRBJ1-4, with 9 bases aligning to TRBD1. Losses at the gene ends were 7 bases for V and 7 bases for J; bases not matched to a gene: 7. This CDR3 is 14 amino acids long. CDR3 coding DNA: TGTGCCAGCAACCCGGGACAGGGAGGTGAAAAACTGTTTTTT. Its protein is CASNPGQGGEKLFF.

The V and J genes are TRBV7-3 and TRBJ2-5, with D possibly being TRBD1 (8 bases). V was cut by 6 bases and J by 2 bases, with 16 bases left in between. The germline CDR1 and CDR2 sequences are SGHTA and FQGTGA. CDR3 size: 15 residues. This CDR3 reads CASRETGGEQETQYF. The CDR3 region has the DNA TGTGCCAGCAGAGAAACAGGGGGGGAGCAAGAGACCCAGTACTTC.

This clonotype was counted once. The chain has TRBV4-1 and TRBJ2-5; 8 bases are shared with TRBD1. The V segment lost 4 bases and the J segment 2 bases; nucleotides outside the gene matches: 6. From germline, CDR1 is MGHRA and CDR2 YSYEKL. The CDR3 is 15 amino acids. CDR3 amino acids: CASSRPDRGQETQYF. Written as DNA, the CDR3 is TGCGCCAGCAGCCGGCCCGACAGGGGACAAGAGACCCAGTACTTC.

V gene TRBV4-1 combines with J gene TRBJ2-5; D remains ambiguous. Trimming took 3 bases from V and 5 from J, leaving 7 bases between them. The CDR3 is 12 residues long. The germline V gene encodes CDR1 MGHRA and CDR2 YSYEKL. CDR3 sequence: CASSQSRETQYF. As DNA, the CDR3 is TGCGCCAGCAGCCAGTCACGGGAGACCCAGTACTTC.

This clonotype was observed a few times. V and J are TRBV4-1 and TRBJ2-1; no firm D call. CDR1 and CDR2 (germline): MGHRA, YSYEKL. V gave up 0 bases and J gave up 0 bases, with 12 bases separating them. CDR3 length: 17 amino acids. The CDR3 DNA is TGCGCCAGCAGCCAAGACGCAGTAATGAGCTCCTACAATGAGCAGTTCTTC. It codes for CASSQDAVMSSYNEQFF.

This chain joins TRBV19 and TRBJ2-1; a weak D match, TRBD2 (5 bases). Trimming shortened V by 7 bases and J by 3 bases, and 13 bases separated the two germline ends. Per germline, CDR1 LNHDA and CDR2 SQIVND (reference sequence). The CDR3 length is 14 residues. In DNA, the CDR3 is TGTGCCAGTACTCCTATTGCGGGCTACAATGAGCAGTTCTTC. Its protein product is CASTPIAGYNEQFF.

The table lists this clonotype with a few counts. The chain joins TRBV27 to TRBJ2-7, with no clear D. The CDR3 has 13 amino acids. Trimming left V 8 bases short and J 0 bases short, with 11 bases between. Germline V gene sequence: CDR1 MNHEY, CDR2 SMNVEV (reference sequence). The CDR3 DNA sequence: TGTGCCAGCGCAGCAGGATACTCCTACGAGCAGTACTTC. The encoded protein is CASAAGYSYEQYF.

The chain carries TRBV7-8 and TRBJ2-1; the match to TRBD2 covers 10 bases. From germline, CDR1 is SGHVS and CDR2 FQNEAQ. The length of the CDR3 is 14 residues. The ends lost 8 bases at V and 7 bases at J; junction bases unmatched: 8. CDR3 DNA sequence: TGTGCCAGCGGCGGGAGCGGGGGGGCAAATGAGCAGTTCTTC. Protein: CASGGSGGANEQFF.

This clonotype has just a few counts. The chain is built from TRBV2 and TRBJ1-3; no firm D call. Germline lookup yields CDR1 SNHLY and CDR2 FYNNEI. The V end was cut by 11 bases, the J end by 0 bases, with 11 bases between. This CDR3 has 13 residues. CDR3 loop: CAEKNPSGNTIYF. Here the CDR3 DNA reads TGTGCCGAGAAAAACCCCTCTGGAAACACCATATATTTT.

In regard to this clonotype: A read error may explain this, as a much larger clone is one base away. The chain recombines TRBV7-8 with TRBJ2-5; D remains unclear. This CDR3 region has 14 residues. Germline V gives CDR1 SGHVS, CDR2 FQNEAQ. The CDR3, as DNA: TGTGCCAACAGCTTAGATCCCTCTCAAGAGACCCAGTACTTC. Translating it yields CANSLDPSQETQYF.

The chain recombines TRBV7-2 with TRBJ1-2; D remains unclear. The CDR3 length is 12 residues. The germline V and J ends were trimmed by 8 bases and 3 bases, with 10 bases remaining between them. The germline V gene encodes CDR1 SGHTA and CDR2 FQGNSA. The CDR3 reads CASGRDHYGYTF. The CDR3 region has the DNA TGTGCCAGCGGACGAGACCACTATGGCTACACCTTC.

This clonotype was counted only a few times. The chain couples TRBV27 to TRBJ2-5; D not certain. The CDR3 sequence is 12 residues long. Germline V CDR1 and CDR2: MNHEY, SMNVEV (reference sequence). The V and J ends lost 7 bases and 0 bases respectively, with 6 bases between them. CDR3 sequence (DNA): TGTGCCAGCACAGACTACCAAGAGACCCAGTACTTC. Amino acids: CASTDYQETQYF.

As regards this clonotype: One base away lies a much larger clone, so this may be a sequencing read error. V is TRBV4-1 and J is TRBJ1-2; 8 bases align to TRBD1. J gave up 4 bases and V 1 base, and 2 bases lay outside the gene matches. In germline, CDR1 is MGHRA, CDR2 YSYEKL. This CDR3 spans 14 amino acids. CDR3 bases: TGCGCCAGCAGCCAAGTGACAGGGGTCTATGGCTACACCTTC. Its translation: CASSQVTGVYGYTF.

This clonotype came up a few times. J is TRBJ2-1 and V is TRBV11-2; possibly TRBD2 for D (5 bases). The CDR3 is made up of 17 amino acids. CDR1 SGHAT and CDR2 FQNNGV come from the germline V gene. V shed 1 base and J shed 0 bases, with 13 bases lying between them. The CDR3 bases are TGTGCCAGCAGCTTAGGAAGGAGCGGCCTCTCCTACAATGAGCAGTTCTTC. Encoded protein: CASSLGRSGLSYNEQFF.

The gene calls are TRBV13 and TRBJ2-7, with D unclear. Germline V lookup: CDR1 PRHDT, CDR2 FYEKMQ (reference sequence). The CDR3 spans 12 residues. With 5 bases removed from V and 12 bases from J, the gap between germline ends came to 17 bases. For the CDR3, the DNA is TGTGCCAGCAGCGAATCTCCGGAGCAGCTGTACTTC. This translates into CASSESPEQLYF.

The chain recombines TRBV7-2 with TRBJ2-3, with D possibly called TRBD1 or TRBD2 (5 bases each). CDR3 length: 16 amino acids. The ends were cut back, 11 bases at V and 4 bases at J, with 25 bases in the middle. CDR1 SGHTA and CDR2 FQGNSA come from the germline V gene. The CDR3 DNA reads as TGTGCCTGCCGCTTCCCCGTCGGGGCATCGGCAGATACGCAGTATTTT. Its translation is CACRFPVGASADTQYF.

The chain combines TRBV7-6 with TRBJ2-5; no clear D. Germline V lookup: CDR1 SGHVS, CDR2 FNYEAQ. Trimming took off 6 bases at V and 2 bases at J, with 13 bases between the two ends. The CDR3 consists of 14 residues. The CDR3 loop is CASRPLELQETQYF. The CDR3 DNA reads as TGTGCCAGCAGACCCCTTGAATTGCAAGAGACCCAGTACTTC.

This clonotype has just a few counts. The chain uses TRBV5-1 and TRBJ2-7; 8 bases are shared with TRBD1. The V and J ends lost 4 bases and 1 base, in that order; junction bases with no gene match: 10. The germline V gene encodes CDR1 SGHRS and CDR2 YFSETQ. This CDR3 comprises 16 residues. Here the CDR3 reads CASSTLGQGESYEQYF. DNA of the CDR3: TGCGCCAGCAGCACCCTCGGACAGGGCGAATCCTACGAGCAGTACTTC.

This clonotype showed up just a few times. The chain carries TRBV25-1 and TRBJ1-2; D might be TRBD1 (5 bases). The V end lost 2 bases, the J end lost 5 bases, and 6 bases lay between the germline ends. Germline CDR1 and CDR2: MGHDK and SYGVNS. The CDR3 spans 12 residues. CDR3 bases: TGTGCCAGCAGTGAACGGGGGTATGGCTACACCTTC. Amino acids: CASSERGYGYTF.

The V gene is TRBV6-5, the J gene TRBJ2-5, with D perhaps TRBD2 (5 bases). Germline assignment: CDR1 MNHEY and CDR2 SVGAGI. The CDR3 has 15 amino acids. The V and J ends lost 7 bases and 5 bases respectively, with 20 bases between them. This CDR3 reads CASTLGDGPGETQYF. CDR3 bases: TGTGCCAGCACCCTAGGCGATGGGCCGGGGGAGACCCAGTACTTC.

For this clonotype: With a much larger clone just one base away, this may be a read error. The rearrangement joins TRBV7-2 to TRBJ1-2, with D perhaps TRBD1 (6 bases). Germline CDR1 is SGHTA and CDR2 is FQGNSA. The CDR3 loop spans 14 amino acids. The DNA of the CDR3 is TGTGCCAGCAACTTAGGGACAAATTGGTATGGCTACACCTTC. It translates to CASNLGTNWYGYTF.

CDR3 DNA sequence: TGTGCCAGCAGTTCAAAGCGGGGCCCCCGGGCCCAGTACTTC. It is translated as CASSSKRGPRAQYF. The chain recombines TRBV27 with TRBJ2-5, with 7 positions matching TRBD2. CDR3 size: 14 residues. The V and J ends lost 4 bases and 9 bases, in that order; junction bases with no gene match: 11. Germline values: CDR1 MNHEY, CDR2 SMNVEV (reference sequence).

V gene TRBV19 combines with J gene TRBJ1-1; D not certain. The CDR3 contains 11 residues. The V gene lost 7 bases and the J gene lost 9 bases, with 12 bases spanning the gap. Germline V CDR1 and CDR2: LNHDA, SQIVND (reference sequence). The CDR3 coding sequence is TGTGCCAGTACCGCAAGTCGAAAAGCTTTCTTT. This sequence encodes CASTASRKAFF.

J is TRBJ2-4 and V is TRBV7-9, with TRBD1 matching over 9 bases. In germline, CDR1 is SEHNR, CDR2 FQNEAQ (reference sequence). Germline trimming cut 5 bases from V and 0 bases from J; bases unmatched to any gene: 14. The CDR3 is made up of 19 amino acids. This chain's CDR3 is CASSPHRTGVNIAKNIQYF. As DNA, the CDR3 is TGTGCCAGCAGCCCCCACAGGACAGGGGTAAATATAGCCAAAAACATTCAGTACTTC.

This clonotype appeared a few times. V gene TRBV4-3 combines with J gene TRBJ2-1, with D possibly matching TRBD2 (5 bases). The V end lost 1 base, the J end lost 8 bases, and 12 bases lay between the germline ends. Germline V gene lookup returns CDR1 LGHNA and CDR2 YSLEER. CDR3 length: 14 residues. CDR3: CASSQVFGGDEQFF. For the CDR3, the DNA is TGCGCCAGCAGCCAAGTCTTCGGAGGCGATGAGCAGTTCTTC.

The chain employs TRBV29-1 and TRBJ2-7; perhaps TRBD1 as D (6 bases). CDR1 SQVTM and CDR2 ANQGSEA come from the germline V gene. The V end was cut by 2 bases, the J end by 6 bases, with 8 bases between. This CDR3 is built from 11 residues. The CDR3 DNA is TGCAGCGTTGAACAGGGGAGCGAGCAGTACGTC. Translated: CSVEQGSEQYV.